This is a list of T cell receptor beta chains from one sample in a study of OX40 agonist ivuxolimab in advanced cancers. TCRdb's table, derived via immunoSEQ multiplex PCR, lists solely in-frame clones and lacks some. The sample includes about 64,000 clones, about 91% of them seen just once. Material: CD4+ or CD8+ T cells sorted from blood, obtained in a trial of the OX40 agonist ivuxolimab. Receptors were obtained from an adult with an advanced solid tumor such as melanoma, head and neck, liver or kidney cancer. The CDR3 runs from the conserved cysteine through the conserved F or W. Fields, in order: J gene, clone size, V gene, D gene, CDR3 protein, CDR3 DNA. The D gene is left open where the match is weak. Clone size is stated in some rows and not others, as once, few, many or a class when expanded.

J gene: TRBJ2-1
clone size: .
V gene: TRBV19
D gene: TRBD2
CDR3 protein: CASSFLAGGAYNEQFF
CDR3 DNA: TGTGCCAGTAGTTTTTTAGCGGGAGGAGCCTACAATGAGCAGTTCTTC

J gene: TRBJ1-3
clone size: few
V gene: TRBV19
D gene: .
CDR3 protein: CASSISAESGNTIYF
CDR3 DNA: TGTGCCAGTAGTATCTCGGCAGAGTCTGGAAACACCATATATTTT

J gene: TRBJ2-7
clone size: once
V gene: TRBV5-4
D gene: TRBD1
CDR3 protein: CASSQGTGSSYEQYF
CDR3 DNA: TGTGCCAGCAGCCAAGGGACAGGAAGCTCCTACGAGCAGTACTTC

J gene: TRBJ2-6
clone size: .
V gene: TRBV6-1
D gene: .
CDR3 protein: CASSGRGDVANVLTF
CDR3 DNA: TGTGCCAGCAGTGGCAGGGGGGATGTGGCCAACGTCCTGACTTTC

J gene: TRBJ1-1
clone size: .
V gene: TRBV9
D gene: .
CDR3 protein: CASSATGRGDTEAFF
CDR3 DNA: TGTGCCAGCAGCGCTACTGGAAGAGGGGACACTGAAGCTTTCTTT

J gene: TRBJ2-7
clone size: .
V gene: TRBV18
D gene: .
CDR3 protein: CASSPGYNEQYF
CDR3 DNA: TGTGCCAGCTCACCAGGCTATAACGAGCAGTACTTC

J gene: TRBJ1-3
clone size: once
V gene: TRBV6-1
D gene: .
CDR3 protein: CASSEAGPRSGNTIYF
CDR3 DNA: TGTGCCAGCAGTGAAGCGGGACCGCGCTCTGGAAACACCATATATTTT

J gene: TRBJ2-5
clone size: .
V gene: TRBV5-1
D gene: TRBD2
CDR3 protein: CASSAGGSQETQYF
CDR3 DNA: TGCGCCAGCAGCGCGGGGGGTTCTCAAGAGACCCAGTACTTC

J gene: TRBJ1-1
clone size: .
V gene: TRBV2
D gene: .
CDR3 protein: CASSGQGTEAFF
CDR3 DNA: TGTGCCAGCAGTGGACAAGGCACTGAAGCTTTCTTT

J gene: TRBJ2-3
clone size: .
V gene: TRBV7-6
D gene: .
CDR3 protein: CASRAASTDTQYF
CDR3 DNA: TGTGCCAGCAGGGCCGCCAGCACAGATACGCAGTATTTT

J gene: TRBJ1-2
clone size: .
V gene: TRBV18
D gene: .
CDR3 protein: CASSPLEQRYGYTF
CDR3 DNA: TGTGCCAGCTCACCACTGGAACAGCGCTATGGCTACACCTTC

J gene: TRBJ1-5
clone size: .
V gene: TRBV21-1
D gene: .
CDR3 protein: CASPSVLDRGERNQPQHF
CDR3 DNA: TGTGCCAGCCCTTCCGTCTTGGACAGGGGGGAAAGAAATCAGCCCCAGCATTTT

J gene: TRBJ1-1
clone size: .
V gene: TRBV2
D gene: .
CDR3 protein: CASSEVLGAVNTEAFF
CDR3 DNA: TGTGCCAGCAGTGAGGTTTTGGGGGCCGTAAACACTGAAGCTTTCTTT

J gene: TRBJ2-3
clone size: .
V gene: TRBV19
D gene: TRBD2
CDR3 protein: CASRLRASGSPDTQYF
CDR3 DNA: TGTGCCAGTCGCCTCAGGGCTAGCGGGTCCCCAGATACGCAGTATTTT

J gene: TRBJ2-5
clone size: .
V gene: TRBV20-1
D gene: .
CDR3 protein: CSARVQETQYF
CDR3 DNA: TGCAGTGCTAGGGTTCAAGAGACCCAGTACTTC

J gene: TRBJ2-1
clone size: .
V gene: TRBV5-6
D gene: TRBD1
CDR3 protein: CASSPQGWGDRGSYEQFF
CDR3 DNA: TGTGCCAGCAGCCCCCAAGGTTGGGGGGACAGGGGAAGTTATGAGCAGTTCTTC

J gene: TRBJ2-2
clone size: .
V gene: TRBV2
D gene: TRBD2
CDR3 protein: CASRAGREGLTGELFF
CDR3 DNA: TGTGCCAGCAGGGCCGGGCGGGAGGGCCTCACCGGGGAGCTGTTTTTT

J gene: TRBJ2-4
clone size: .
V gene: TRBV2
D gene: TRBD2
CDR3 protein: CASSETSGSGNIQYF
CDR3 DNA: TGTGCCAGCAGTGAGACTAGCGGGAGTGGGAACATTCAGTACTTC

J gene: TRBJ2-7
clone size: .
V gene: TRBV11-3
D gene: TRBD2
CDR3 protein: CASSFGLAGEQYF
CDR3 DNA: TGTGCCAGCAGCTTCGGACTAGCGGGCGAGCAGTACTTC

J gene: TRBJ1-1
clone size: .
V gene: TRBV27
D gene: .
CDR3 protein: CASSLPGRTEAFF
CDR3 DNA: TGTGCCAGCAGTTTACCGGGTAGGACTGAAGCTTTCTTT

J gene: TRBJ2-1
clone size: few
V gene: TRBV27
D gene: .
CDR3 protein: CASWKRSSYNEQFF
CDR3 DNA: TGTGCCAGCTGGAAGCGGAGCTCCTACAATGAGCAGTTCTTC

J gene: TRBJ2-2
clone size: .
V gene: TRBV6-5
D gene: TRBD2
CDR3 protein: CASSYRPGGEAGELFF
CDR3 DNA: TGTGCCAGCAGTTATAGGCCGGGAGGGGAGGCCGGGGAGCTGTTTTTT

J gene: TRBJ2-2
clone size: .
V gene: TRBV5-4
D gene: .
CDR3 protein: CASSLVSGELFF
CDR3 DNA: TGTGCCAGCAGCTTGGTTTCCGGGGAGCTGTTTTTT

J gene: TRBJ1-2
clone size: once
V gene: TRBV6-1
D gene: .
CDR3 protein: CASSESGANYGYTF
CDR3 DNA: TGTGCCAGCAGTGAATCTGGGGCTAACTATGGCTACACCTTC

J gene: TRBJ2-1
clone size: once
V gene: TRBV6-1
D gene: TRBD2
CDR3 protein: CASSEGLAGVSGEQFF
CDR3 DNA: TGTGCCAGCAGTGAGGGACTAGCGGGAGTTTCGGGTGAGCAGTTCTTC

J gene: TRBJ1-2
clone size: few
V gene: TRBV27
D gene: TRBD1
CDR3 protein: CASSFRGTVNYGYTF
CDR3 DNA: TGTGCCAGCAGTTTTCGCGGGACAGTTAACTATGGCTACACCTTC

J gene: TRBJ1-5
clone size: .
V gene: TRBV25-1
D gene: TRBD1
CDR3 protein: CASSVGGTGERYQPQHF
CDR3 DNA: TGTGCCAGCAGTGTCGGGGGTACAGGGGAGCGCTATCAGCCCCAGCATTTT

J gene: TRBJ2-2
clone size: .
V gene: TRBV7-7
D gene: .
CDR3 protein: CASSKGGHNTGELFF
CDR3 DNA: TGTGCCTCCTCGAAAGGGGGACACAACACCGGGGAGCTGTTTTTT

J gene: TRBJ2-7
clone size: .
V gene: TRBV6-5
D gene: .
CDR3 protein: CATYTMKGASYEQYF
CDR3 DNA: TGTGCCACCTACACTATGAAAGGGGCAAGCTACGAGCAGTACTTC

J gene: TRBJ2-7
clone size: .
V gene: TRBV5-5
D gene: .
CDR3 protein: CASSLARAYEQYF
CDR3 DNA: TGTGCCAGCAGCTTGGCACGGGCCTACGAGCAGTACTTC

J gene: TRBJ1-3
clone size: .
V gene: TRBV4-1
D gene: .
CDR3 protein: CASSPVGSGNTIYF
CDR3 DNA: TGCGCCAGCAGCCCCGTTGGATCGGGAAACACCATATATTTT

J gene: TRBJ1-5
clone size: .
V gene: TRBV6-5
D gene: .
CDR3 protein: CASSYAQGNQPQHF
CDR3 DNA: TGTGCCAGCAGTTACGCGCAGGGGAATCAGCCCCAGCATTTT

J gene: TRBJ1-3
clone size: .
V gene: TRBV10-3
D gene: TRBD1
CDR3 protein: CAISESLGQNSISGNTIYF
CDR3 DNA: TGTGCCATCAGTGAGTCGTTGGGACAGAACTCTATCTCTGGAAACACCATATATTTT

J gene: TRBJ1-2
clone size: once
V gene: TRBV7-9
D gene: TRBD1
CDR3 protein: CASSLQRTGTEDPYGYTF
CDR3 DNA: TGTGCCAGCAGCTTACAGAGAACCGGGACAGAAGACCCCTATGGCTACACCTTC

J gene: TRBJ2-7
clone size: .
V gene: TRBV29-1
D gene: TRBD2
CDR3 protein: CSVEGLAGAYEQYF
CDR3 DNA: TGCAGCGTTGAAGGACTAGCGGGGGCCTACGAGCAGTACTTC

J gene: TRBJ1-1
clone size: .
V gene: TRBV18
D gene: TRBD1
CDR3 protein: CASSRTGAEAFF
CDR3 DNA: TGTGCCAGCTCAAGGACAGGGGCTGAAGCTTTCTTT

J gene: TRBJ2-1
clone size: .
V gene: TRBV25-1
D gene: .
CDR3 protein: CASSVPGPSFLGYNEQFF
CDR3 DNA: TGTGCCAGCAGTGTGCCGGGCCCTAGCTTTTTGGGGTACAATGAGCAGTTCTTC

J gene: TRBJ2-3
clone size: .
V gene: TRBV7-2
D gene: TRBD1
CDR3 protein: CASSPRDSADTQYF
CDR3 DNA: TGTGCCAGCAGCCCCCGGGACAGCGCAGATACGCAGTATTTT

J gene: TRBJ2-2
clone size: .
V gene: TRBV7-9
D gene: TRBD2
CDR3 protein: CASSPPGLAATGELFF
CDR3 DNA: TGTGCCAGCAGCCCCCCCGGACTAGCGGCTACCGGGGAGCTGTTTTTT

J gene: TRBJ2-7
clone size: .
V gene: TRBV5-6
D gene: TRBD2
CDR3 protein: CASSLATSGAYEQYF
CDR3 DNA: TGTGCCAGCAGCTTGGCGACTAGCGGAGCCTACGAGCAGTACTTC

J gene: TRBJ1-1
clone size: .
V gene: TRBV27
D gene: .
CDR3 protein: CASSWGRDTEAFF
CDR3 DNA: TGTGCCAGCAGTTGGGGTCGCGACACTGAAGCTTTCTTT